Here is one T cell receptor (beta chain) with its context. This sample stems from a study of blood T cell repertoires in COVID-19. Study at large: Both acute and convalescent COVID-19 samples were obtained from the United States, Italy and Spain.

Measured with immunoSEQ multiplex PCR; TCRdb has only the in-frame clones, and not every one. The sample yields approximately 98,000 clones, roughly 80% seen once. The receptor was derived from a woman of 80 years or more with acute or convalescent COVID-19. The sequencing input was peripheral blood.

DNA for the CDR3: TGTGCCAGCAGCCCCCGACGGGGGGGCACAGATACGCAGTATTTT. This sequence encodes CASSPRRGGTDTQYF. J is TRBJ2-3 and V is TRBV7-3, with TRBD2 identical over 7 bases. Looked up from germline, CDR1 is SGHTA and CDR2 is FQGTGA. The CDR3 sequence is 15 residues long. V gave up 5 bases and J gave up 1 base; unmatched junction bases: 6.